This T cell receptor (beta chain) originates from a study of blood T cell repertoires in COVID-19 (dated by TCRdb to the early 2020s). Turning to the overall study: Collaborator samples came from the United States, Italy and Spain and covered acute and convalescent phases of COVID-19. The material from the prospective study consisted of cDNA or gDNA derived from T cells, B-cell-depleted T cells, or PBMCs. Deeply sampled blood TCRbeta repertoires from subjects exposed to, actively infected with, or recovered from COVID-19 were included in the dataset. The repertoires were released in a freely available public database intended as a resource for research on the immune response to SARS-CoV-2. The samples were drawn from the first 160 participants of the ongoing ImmuneRACE study and from 950 to 1,500 subjects provided by 6 global collaborators. Sample metadata almost always included a de-identified subject ID, COVID-19 status, age in years and sex. Where available, HLA class I and class II types were obtained from metadata supplied by the sample provider rather than from assay-based typing. Study-wide findings and limitations: The quantity of clinical and demographic metadata differed by source and by participant and was supplied without curation.

As regards this clone: This receptor's antigen is unknown. The record has no base qualities; no much larger clone is one base away.

From the cysteine up to the phenylalanine, the CDR3 has a length of 17 residues. Kept here is only the CDR3 DNA, which spans 51 bases and is read in frame from base 1. CDR1 and CDR2 are read off the germline V gene as SGHTA and FQGNSA. Trimming costs V 5 bases and J 2 bases, and their ends lie 21 bases apart. Samples from volunteer blood donors who had recovered from COVID-19 were contributed by a second Seattle source. The collaborating institutions used their own protocols to collect whole blood in K2EDTA tubes. For TCRbeta analysis, collaborators shipped samples in one of three forms: frozen whole blood, isolated PBMCs, or DNA extracted from either of those sample types. TCRbeta CDR3 regions were amplified from genomic DNA by means of the immunoSEQ Assay, a bias-controlled multiplex PCR. As for the original processing: The number of nucleated cells in each sample was estimated from the amplification of reference gene primers within the assay. Sequence reads were collapsed and filtered to measure the absolute abundance of every unique TCRbeta CDR3 rearrangement. For each sample, productive Simpson clonality was calculated as the square root of Simpson's diversity index across productive rearrangements. Drawn from immuneACCESS, this table holds only the in-frame rearrangements with V and J called that TCRdb kept. Clones are partly lost; checked studies trace under half to an unresolved V gene and leave the rest unexplained. V, J and clone size derive from that table, while D and trimming were established from the DNA sequence. Present in this sample are 150,000 to 200,000 clones, 80% to 90% of which were seen just once. Of the sample, 1.9% falls within the top ten clones.

The sequence is built from TRBV7-2 and TRBJ1-2, with the D gene too uncertain to name. This clonotype was sampled from a man aged 18 to 29 who had recovered from COVID-19. Sequencing was performed on peripheral blood. The sequenced DNA: TGTGCCAGCAGCCGGATAGTAGTGGGTTGGGAGAACTATGGCTACACCTTC. This codes for CASSRIVVGWENYGYTF.